These 18 T cell receptor beta chains were sequenced from one sample in a study of beta chain features in type 1 diabetes listed by TCRdb under 2018. The library was generated by the immunoSEQ multiplex PCR assay. The entire amount of isolated RNA was reverse transcribed using the High Capacity cDNA Reverse Transcription Kit, so the sequenced TCRB transcripts were expressed ones. In its TCRdb copy, this immuneACCESS table keeps in-frame sequences only and misses some clones. Where compared with another copy, unresolved V genes explain less than half of these, and the others have no known cause. Across this sample there are around 310,000 clones, with approximately 11% seen only once. 0.015% to 0.02% of the sample is taken by the ten largest. The sequenced sample consisted of naive CD4+ T cells from blood. Read against the paper, the sample's cell subset or site label means: true naive CD4+ T cells. These receptor sequences come from a woman aged 30 to 39 in good health.

This clone appeared a few times. This rearrangement joins TRBV5-1 to TRBJ1-2, with a tentative D call TRBD1 (6 bases). CDR3 length: 15 amino acids. CDR1 is SGHRS and CDR2 is YFSETQ in the germline V gene. The V end lost 5 bases, the J end lost 1 base, and 15 bases lay between the germline ends. The CDR3 loop is CASRDRDNHNYGYTF. CDR3 bases: TGCGCCAGCAGGGACCGGGACAACCATAACTATGGCTACACCTTC.

The chain recombines TRBV28 with TRBJ2-7, with TRBD1 identical over 7 bases. Germline CDR1 MDHEN, CDR2 SYDVKM. V lost 5 bases and J lost 7; bases outside the gene matches: 17. This CDR3 contains 16 residues. The CDR3 loop reads CASSRNRGEGYGEQYF. CDR3 coding DNA: TGTGCCAGCAGTCGCAACAGGGGTGAGGGGTATGGGGAGCAGTACTTC.

V and J are TRBV30 and TRBJ2-1; 7 nucleotides agree with TRBD1. This CDR3 has 14 amino acids. V trimming: 5 bases; J trimming: 4 bases; junction bases outside the gene matches: 8. CDR1 is GTSNPN and CDR2 is SVGIG in the germline V gene (reference sequence). CDR3 nucleotides: TGTGCCTGGGAACCGGGACAGAAGTACAATGAGCAGTTCTTC. Its protein product is CAWEPGQKYNEQFF.

This clone was detected only a few times. The CDR3 region has the DNA TGTGCCAGCTCACCTCGTCGCCGGGGGATGGAGACCCAGTACTTC. The encoded protein is CASSPRRRGMETQYF. The genes are TRBV18 and TRBJ2-5; the D gene is possibly TRBD2 (6 bases). Germline V CDR1 and CDR2: KGHSH, LQKENI. This CDR3 spans 15 amino acids. Trimming took off 3 bases at V and 5 bases at J, with 16 bases between the two ends.

This clone was observed a handful of times. The chain employs TRBV18 and TRBJ2-3; the match to TRBD2 covers 8 bases. Losses at the gene ends were 5 bases for V and 4 bases for J; bases not matched to a gene: 8. CDR3 length: 15 amino acids. The germline CDR1 and CDR2 sequences are KGHSH and LQKENI. CDR3 region: CASSSSGSGADTQYF. Written as DNA, the CDR3 is TGTGCCAGCTCATCCAGCGGGAGTGGGGCAGATACGCAGTATTTT.

The genes are TRBV30 and TRBJ2-7; the match to TRBD1 covers 10 bases. The trim removed 2 bases at V and 4 bases at J, leaving 2 bases unmatched. CDR3 length: 13 residues. The germline V gene has CDR1 GTSNPN and CDR2 SVGIG (reference sequence). The CDR3 DNA reads TGTGCCTGGAGTTGGGACAGGGGATACGAGCAGTACTTC. Amino acid sequence: CAWSWDRGYEQYF. The whole variable domain, remainder taken from reference TRBV30 and TRBJ2-7, is SQTIHQWPATLVQPVGSPLSLECTVEGTSNPNLYWYRQAAGRGLQLLFYSVGIGQISSEVPQNLSASRPQDRQFILSSKKLLLSDSGFYLCAWSWDRGYEQYFGPGTRLTVT.

This clone was seen more than once but under ten times. This rearrangement joins TRBV5-1 to TRBJ1-5, with TRBD1 matching 8 bases. Per the germline V gene, CDR1 is SGHRS and CDR2 is YFSETQ. V lost 1 base and J lost 3; bases outside the gene matches: 3. The CDR3 sequence is 15 residues long. CDR3 sequence reads: CASSLQGAINQPQHF. CDR3 DNA sequence: TGCGCCAGCAGCTTGCAGGGGGCTATCAATCAGCCCCAGCATTTT. Looking up the rest from reference TRBV5-1 and TRBJ1-5 gives the full variable domain: KAGVTQTPRYLIKTRGQQVTLSCSPISGHRSVSWYQQTPGQGLQFLFEYFSETQRNKGNFPGRFSGRQFSNSRSEMNVSTLELGDSALYLCASSLQGAINQPQHFGDGTRLSIL.

The CDR3 is CASSAHEGLEQYF. CDR3 coding DNA: TGTGCCAGCAGCGCCCATGAGGGACTCGAGCAGTACTTC. The rearrangement uses TRBV7-6 and TRBJ2-7; tentatively, D is TRBD2 (6 bases). The V gene lost 5 bases and the J gene lost 6 bases, with 14 bases spanning the gap. Germline V gene lookup returns CDR1 SGHVS and CDR2 FNYEAQ. CDR3 length: 13 amino acids.

The chain links TRBV28 to TRBJ1-2; 7 bases line up with TRBD1. V shed 7 bases, J shed 4 bases, and the junction held 12 bases outside the gene matches. The CDR3 loop spans 15 amino acids. Per germline, CDR1 MDHEN and CDR2 SYDVKM. The CDR3 coding sequence is TGTGCCAGCAACCTACGACAGGGAATTATCTATGGCTACACCTTC. It yields the protein CASNLRQGIIYGYTF.

The V call is TRBV5-1, the J call TRBJ2-5; 7 nucleotides match TRBD1. The CDR3 sequence is 14 residues long. Germline-derived CDR1 and CDR2 are SGHRS and YFSETQ. V lost 4 bases, J lost 1 base, and 4 bases stayed unmatched. The CDR3 spells CASSKRTGQETQYF. DNA of the CDR3: TGCGCCAGCAGCAAAAGGACAGGCCAAGAGACCCAGTACTTC.

The J gene is TRBJ2-1, the V gene TRBV19; 11 bases are shared with TRBD2. Trimming at V came to 6 bases and at J to 4 bases, leaving 5 bases not matched to a gene. The germline V gene encodes CDR1 LNHDA and CDR2 SQIVND (reference sequence). CDR3 size: 15 residues. DNA for the CDR3: TGTGCCAGTAGCGTACTAGCGGGAGAATACAATGAGCAGTTCTTC. This gives the protein CASSVLAGEYNEQFF.

This clone came up a few times. The chain links TRBV11-2 to TRBJ2-5; TRBD2 aligns across 8 bases. Germline V gene lookup returns CDR1 SGHAT and CDR2 FQNNGV. The V segment lost 1 base and the J segment 3 bases; nucleotides outside the gene matches: 4. CDR3 length: 15 residues. The DNA of the CDR3 is TGTGCCAGCAGCTTAGTCGGACTAGCAGAAGAGACCCAGTACTTC. Translated: CASSLVGLAEETQYF.

The rearrangement joins TRBV6-5 to TRBJ1-1; TRBD1 agrees at 7 bases. In germline, CDR1 is MNHEY, CDR2 SVGAGI. The CDR3 runs to 14 residues. J was trimmed by 5 bases and V by 6 bases; bases with no gene match: 9. The CDR3 bases are TGTGCCAGCAGATTAGGGGGCTTGTTTACTGAAGCTTTCTTT. Amino acids: CASRLGGLFTEAFF.

The chain is built from TRBV5-4 and TRBJ1-2, with D possibly matching TRBD1 (5 bases). Trimming took 4 bases from V and 0 from J, leaving 10 bases between them. Germline CDR1 is SGHNT and CDR2 is YYREEE (reference sequence). This CDR3 is 14 amino acids long. The CDR3 reads CASSRQPSNYGYTF. Here the CDR3 DNA reads TGTGCCAGCAGCCGACAGCCTTCTAACTATGGCTACACCTTC.

The chain links TRBV7-2 to TRBJ2-1; possible D gene TRBD2, 6 bases. Germline V gene sequence: CDR1 SGHTA, CDR2 FQGNSA. The CDR3 is 14 amino acids. V was cut by 3 bases and J by 12 bases, with 18 bases left in between. The CDR3 region is CASSFRGREVVQFF. CDR3 DNA sequence: TGTGCCAGCAGCTTCCGGGGAAGGGAGGTGGTGCAGTTCTTC.

This rearrangement joins TRBV14 to TRBJ2-7; tentative D call: TRBD2 (6 bases). The CDR3 is 15 residues long. V shed 4 bases and J shed 4 bases, with 17 bases lying between them. Germline values: CDR1 SGHDN, CDR2 FVKESK. In DNA, the CDR3 is TGTGCCAGCAGCCGTATTGGGGCGGGATTGTACGAGCAGTACTTC. Its protein is CASSRIGAGLYEQYF. Complete variable domain (other parts from reference TRBV14 and TRBJ2-7): EAGVTQFPSHSVIEKGQTVTLRCDPISGHDNLYWYRRVMGKEIKFLLHFVKESKQDESGMPNNRFLAERTGGTYSTLKVQPAELEDSGVYFCASSRIGAGLYEQYFGPGTRLTVT.

This clone has more than one count but fewer than ten. J is TRBJ1-2 and V is TRBV6-1; 10 bases line up with TRBD1. J was trimmed by 7 bases and V by 1 base; bases with no gene match: 12. This CDR3 contains 17 residues. Germline CDR1 reads MNHNS; CDR2 reads SASEGT. The CDR3 protein is CASSEGIGTGAYVGYTF. As DNA, the CDR3 is TGTGCCAGCAGTGAAGGAATCGGGACAGGGGCTTATGTTGGCTACACCTTC.

A few counts support this clone. The chain has TRBV18 and TRBJ2-5, with 9 bases lining up with TRBD2. Per germline, CDR1 KGHSH and CDR2 LQKENI. V trimming: 1 base; J trimming: 9 bases; junction bases outside the gene matches: 6. The length of the CDR3 is 14 residues. The CDR3 loop reads CASSPRVGLAPQYF. As DNA, the CDR3 is TGTGCCAGCTCACCACGAGTTGGACTAGCGCCCCAGTACTTC.